This TCR beta chain was profiled in a study of T cells in Graves' hyperthyroidism and ophthalmopathy. Study outcomes and limitations: Most expanded thyroid clonotypes above 0.001 recurred in blood.

Germline-derived CDR1 and CDR2 are SGHTA and FQGTGA. CDR3 length: 13 residues. V lost 5 bases, J lost 5 bases, and 12 bases lay in between. The CDR3 regions of TCR beta were amplified from RNA transcripts. RT-PCR in the first round (using the HTBI primer set) targeted the TCR CDR3. TCRdb called the multiplex PCR reads again in MiXCR, with one record for every CDR3 protein. Among around 690,000 distinct CDR3 sequences listed, around a sixth were seen once. Patients counted as stable if ophthalmopathy did not develop within 18 months. Hyperthyroidism had been newly diagnosed in patients aged 18 to 65, and its duration was under 2 months. Each diagnosis was grounded in clinical symptoms, serum thyroxine and TRAb, thyroid ultrasound, and orbital computed tomography. Many counts were recorded for this clonotype. Its antigen is not known.

The receptor was isolated from a man aged 45-65 years with Graves' hyperthyroidism. The sample taken for sequencing was blood. This rearrangement joins TRBV7-3 to TRBJ2-5; a weak D match, TRBD1 (6 bases). The CDR3 coding sequence is TGTGCCAGCAGCAGTACAGGGTTGGAGACCCAGTACTTC. Amino acid sequence: CASSSTGLETQYF.